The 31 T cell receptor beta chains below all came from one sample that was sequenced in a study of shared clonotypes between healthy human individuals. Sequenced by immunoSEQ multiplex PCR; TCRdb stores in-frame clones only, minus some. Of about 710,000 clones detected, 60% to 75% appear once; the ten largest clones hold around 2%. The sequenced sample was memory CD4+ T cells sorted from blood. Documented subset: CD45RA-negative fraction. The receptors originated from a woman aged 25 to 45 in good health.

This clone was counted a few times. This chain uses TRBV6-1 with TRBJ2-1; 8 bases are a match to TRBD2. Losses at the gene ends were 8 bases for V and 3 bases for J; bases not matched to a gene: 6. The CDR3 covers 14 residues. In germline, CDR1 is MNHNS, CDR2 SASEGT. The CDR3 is CASELAARYNEQFF. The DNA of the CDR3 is TGTGCCAGCGAACTAGCGGCCCGCTACAATGAGCAGTTCTTC.

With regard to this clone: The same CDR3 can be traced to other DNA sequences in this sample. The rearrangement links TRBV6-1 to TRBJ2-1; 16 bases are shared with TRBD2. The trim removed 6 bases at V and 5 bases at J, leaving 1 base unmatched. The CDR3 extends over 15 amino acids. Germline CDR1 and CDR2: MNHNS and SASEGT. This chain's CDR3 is CASRGTSGRDNEQFF. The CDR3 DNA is TGTGCCAGCAGAGGGACTAGCGGGAGGGACAATGAGCAGTTCTTC.

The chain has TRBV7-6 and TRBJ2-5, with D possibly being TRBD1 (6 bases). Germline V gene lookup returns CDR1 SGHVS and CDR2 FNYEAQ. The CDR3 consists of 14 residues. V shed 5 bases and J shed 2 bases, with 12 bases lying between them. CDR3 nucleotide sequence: TGTGCCAGCAGCCTCCAGGGGTTGCAAGAGACCCAGTACTTC. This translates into CASSLQGLQETQYF.

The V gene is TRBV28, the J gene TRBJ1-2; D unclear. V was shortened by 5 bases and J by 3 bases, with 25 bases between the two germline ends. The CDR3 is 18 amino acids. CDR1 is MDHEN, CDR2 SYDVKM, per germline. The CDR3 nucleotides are TGTGCCAGCAGTACCCTCGGAGGGTCCCCATTACGGGACTATGGCTACACCTTC. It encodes CASSTLGGSPLRDYGYTF.

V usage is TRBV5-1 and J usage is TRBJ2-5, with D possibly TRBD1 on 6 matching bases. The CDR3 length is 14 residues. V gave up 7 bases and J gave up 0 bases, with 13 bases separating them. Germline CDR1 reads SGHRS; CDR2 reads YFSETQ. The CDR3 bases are TGCGCCAGCCGACTCCGGACAGACCAAGAGACCCAGTACTTC. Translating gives CASRLRTDQETQYF.

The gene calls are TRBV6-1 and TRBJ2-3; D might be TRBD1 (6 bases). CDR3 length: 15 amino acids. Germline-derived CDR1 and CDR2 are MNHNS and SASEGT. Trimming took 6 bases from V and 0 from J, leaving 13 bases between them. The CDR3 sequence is CASSLQGSSTDTQYF. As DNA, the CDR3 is TGTGCCAGCAGCCTACAGGGATCTAGCACAGATACGCAGTATTTT.

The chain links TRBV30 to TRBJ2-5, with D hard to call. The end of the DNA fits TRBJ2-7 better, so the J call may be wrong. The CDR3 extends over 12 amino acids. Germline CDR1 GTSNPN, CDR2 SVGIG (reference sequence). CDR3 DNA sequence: TGTGCCTGGAGTGCTCCAGTCTACGAGCAGTACTTC. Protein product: CAWSAPVYEQYF.

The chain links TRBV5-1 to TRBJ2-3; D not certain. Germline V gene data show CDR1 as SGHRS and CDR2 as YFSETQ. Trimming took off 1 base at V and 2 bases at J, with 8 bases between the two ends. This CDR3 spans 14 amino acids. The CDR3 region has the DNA TGCGCCAGCAGCTTGATGGACGCCACAGATACGCAGTATTTT. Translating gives CASSLMDATDTQYF. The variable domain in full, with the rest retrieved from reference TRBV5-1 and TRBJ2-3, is KAGVTQTPRYLIKTRGQQVTLSCSPISGHRSVSWYQQTPGQGLQFLFEYFSETQRNKGNFPGRFSGRQFSNSRSEMNVSTLELGDSALYLCASSLMDATDTQYFGPGTRLTVL.

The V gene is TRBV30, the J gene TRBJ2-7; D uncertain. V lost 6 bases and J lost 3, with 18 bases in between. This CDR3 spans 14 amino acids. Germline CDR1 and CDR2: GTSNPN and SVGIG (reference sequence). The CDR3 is CACGRGAQYYEQYF. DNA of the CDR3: TGTGCCTGCGGGCGCGGAGCACAATACTACGAGCAGTACTTC.

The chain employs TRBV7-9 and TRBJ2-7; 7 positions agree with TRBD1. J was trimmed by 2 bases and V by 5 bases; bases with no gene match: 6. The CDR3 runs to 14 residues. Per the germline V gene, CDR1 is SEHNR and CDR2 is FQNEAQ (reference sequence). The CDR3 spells CASSTGTAPYEQYF. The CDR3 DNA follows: TGTGCCAGCAGCACCGGGACAGCTCCCTACGAGCAGTACTTC.

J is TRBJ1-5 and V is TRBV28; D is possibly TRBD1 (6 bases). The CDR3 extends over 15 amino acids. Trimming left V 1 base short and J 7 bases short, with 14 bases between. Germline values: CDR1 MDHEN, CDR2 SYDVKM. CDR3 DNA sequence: TGTGCCAGCAGTTTATTTTACAGGGATGACCAGCCCCAGCATTTT. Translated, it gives CASSLFYRDDQPQHF.

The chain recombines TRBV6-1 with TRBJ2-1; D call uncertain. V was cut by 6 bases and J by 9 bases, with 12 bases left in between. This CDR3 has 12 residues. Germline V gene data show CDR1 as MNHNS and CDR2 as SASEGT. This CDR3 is CASRLGFGEQFF. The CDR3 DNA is TGTGCCAGCAGGTTAGGGTTTGGTGAGCAGTTCTTC.

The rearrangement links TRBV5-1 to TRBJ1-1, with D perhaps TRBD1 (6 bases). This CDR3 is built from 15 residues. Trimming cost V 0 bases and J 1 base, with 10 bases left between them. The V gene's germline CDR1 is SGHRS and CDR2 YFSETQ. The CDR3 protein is CASSLGQGWNTEAFF. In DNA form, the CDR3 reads TGCGCCAGCAGCTTGGGGCAGGGGTGGAACACTGAAGCTTTCTTT.

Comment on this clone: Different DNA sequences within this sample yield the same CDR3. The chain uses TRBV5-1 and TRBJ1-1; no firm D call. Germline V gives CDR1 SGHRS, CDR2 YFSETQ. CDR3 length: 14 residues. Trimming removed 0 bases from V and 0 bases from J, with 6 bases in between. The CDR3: CASSLDGMNTEAFF. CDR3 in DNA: TGCGCCAGCAGCTTGGATGGGATGAACACTGAAGCTTTCTTT.

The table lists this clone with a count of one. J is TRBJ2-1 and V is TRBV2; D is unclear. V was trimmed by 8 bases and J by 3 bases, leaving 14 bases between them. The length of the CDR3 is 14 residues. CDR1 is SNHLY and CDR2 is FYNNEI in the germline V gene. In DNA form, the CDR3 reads TGTGCCAGCCGTCACGAAAATTACTACAATGAGCAGTTCTTC. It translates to CASRHENYYNEQFF.

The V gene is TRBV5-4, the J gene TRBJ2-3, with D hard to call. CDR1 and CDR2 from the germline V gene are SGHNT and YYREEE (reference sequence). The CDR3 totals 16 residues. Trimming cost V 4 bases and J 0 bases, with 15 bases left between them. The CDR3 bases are TGTGCCAGCAGCCCGGAGATCCATTCTAGCACAGATACGCAGTATTTT. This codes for CASSPEIHSSTDTQYF.

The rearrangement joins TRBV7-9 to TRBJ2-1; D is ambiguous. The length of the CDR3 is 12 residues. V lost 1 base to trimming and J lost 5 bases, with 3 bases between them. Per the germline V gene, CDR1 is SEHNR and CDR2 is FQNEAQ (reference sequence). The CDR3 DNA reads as TGTGCCAGCAGCTTAGTAGACAATGAGCAGTTCTTC. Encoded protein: CASSLVDNEQFF. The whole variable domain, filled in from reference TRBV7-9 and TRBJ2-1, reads DTGVSQNPRHKITKRGQNVTFRCDPISEHNRLYWYRQTLGQGPEFLTYFQNEAQLEKSRLLSDRFSAERPKGSFSTLEIQRTEQGDSAMYLCASSLVDNEQFFGPGTRLTVL.

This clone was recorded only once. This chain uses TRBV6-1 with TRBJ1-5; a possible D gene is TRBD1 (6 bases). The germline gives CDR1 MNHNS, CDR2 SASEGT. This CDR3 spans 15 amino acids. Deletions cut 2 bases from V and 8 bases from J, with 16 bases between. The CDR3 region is CASSERGGGREPQHF. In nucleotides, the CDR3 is TGTGCCAGCAGTGAAAGGGGGGGTGGTAGGGAGCCCCAGCATTTT.

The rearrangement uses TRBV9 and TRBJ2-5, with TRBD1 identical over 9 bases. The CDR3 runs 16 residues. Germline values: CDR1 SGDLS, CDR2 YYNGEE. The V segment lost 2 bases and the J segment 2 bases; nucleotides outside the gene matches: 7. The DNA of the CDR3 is TGTGCCAGCAGCGTGGGGGGACAGGGCACTCAAGAGACCCAGTACTTC. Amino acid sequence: CASSVGGQGTQETQYF.

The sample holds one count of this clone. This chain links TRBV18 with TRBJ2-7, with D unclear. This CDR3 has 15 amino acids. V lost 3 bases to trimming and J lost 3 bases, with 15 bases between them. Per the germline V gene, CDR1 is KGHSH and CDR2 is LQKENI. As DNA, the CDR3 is TGTGCCAGCTCACCTGAGAAGTTAGGGTTCTACGAGCAGTACTTC. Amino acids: CASSPEKLGFYEQYF.

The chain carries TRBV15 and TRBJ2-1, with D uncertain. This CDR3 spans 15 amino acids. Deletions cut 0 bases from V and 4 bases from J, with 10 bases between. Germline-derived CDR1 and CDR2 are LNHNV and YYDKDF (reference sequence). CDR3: CATSRDRSGYNEQFF. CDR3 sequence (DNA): TGTGCCACCAGCAGAGACAGGTCTGGGTACAATGAGCAGTTCTTC. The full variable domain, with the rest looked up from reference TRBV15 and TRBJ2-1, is DAMVIQNPRYQVTQFGKPVTLSCSQTLNHNVMYWYQQKSSQAPKLLFHYYDKDFNNEADTPDNFQSRRPNTSFCFLDIRSPGLGDTAMYLCATSRDRSGYNEQFFGPGTRLTVL.

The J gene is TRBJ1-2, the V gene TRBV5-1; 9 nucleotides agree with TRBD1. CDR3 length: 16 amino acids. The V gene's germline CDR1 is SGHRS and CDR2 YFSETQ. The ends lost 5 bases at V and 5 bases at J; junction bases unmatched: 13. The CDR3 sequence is CASRTGGANQGYGYTF. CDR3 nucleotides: TGCGCCAGCAGAACAGGGGGCGCAAATCAGGGGTATGGCTACACCTTC.

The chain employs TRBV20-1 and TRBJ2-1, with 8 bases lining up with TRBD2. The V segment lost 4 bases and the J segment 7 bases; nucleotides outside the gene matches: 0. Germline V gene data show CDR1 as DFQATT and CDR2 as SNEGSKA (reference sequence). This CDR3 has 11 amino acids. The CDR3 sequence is CSATSGNEQFF. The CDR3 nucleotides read TGCAGTGCTACTAGCGGGAATGAGCAGTTCTTC.

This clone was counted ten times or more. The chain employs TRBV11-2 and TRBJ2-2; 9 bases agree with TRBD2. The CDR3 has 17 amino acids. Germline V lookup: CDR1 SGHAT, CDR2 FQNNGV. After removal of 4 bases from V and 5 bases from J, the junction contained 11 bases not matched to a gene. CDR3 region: CASSSRRGLARTGELFF. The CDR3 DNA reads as TGTGCCAGCAGCTCCAGAAGAGGACTAGCGCGAACCGGGGAGCTGTTTTTT.

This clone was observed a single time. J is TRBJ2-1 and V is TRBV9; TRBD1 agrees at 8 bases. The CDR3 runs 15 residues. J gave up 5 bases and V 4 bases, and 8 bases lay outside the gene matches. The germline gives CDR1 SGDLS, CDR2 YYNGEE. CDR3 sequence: CASSISRGHHNEQFF. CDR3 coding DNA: TGTGCCAGCAGCATCAGCAGGGGGCACCACAATGAGCAGTTCTTC.

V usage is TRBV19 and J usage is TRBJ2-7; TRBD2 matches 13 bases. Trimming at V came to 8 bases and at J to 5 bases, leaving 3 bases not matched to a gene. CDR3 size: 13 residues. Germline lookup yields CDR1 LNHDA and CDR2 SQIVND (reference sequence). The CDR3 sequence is CASGLAGADEQYF. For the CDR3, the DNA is TGTGCCAGTGGACTAGCGGGAGCGGACGAGCAGTACTTC.

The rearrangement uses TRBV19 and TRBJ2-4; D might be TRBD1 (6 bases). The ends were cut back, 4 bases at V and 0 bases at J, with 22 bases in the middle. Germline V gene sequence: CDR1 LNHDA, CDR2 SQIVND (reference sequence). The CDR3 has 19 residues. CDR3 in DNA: TGTGCCAGTAGTAGTAGGGGACCGGACAGATCTCTAGCCAAAAACATTCAGTACTTC. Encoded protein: CASSSRGPDRSLAKNIQYF.

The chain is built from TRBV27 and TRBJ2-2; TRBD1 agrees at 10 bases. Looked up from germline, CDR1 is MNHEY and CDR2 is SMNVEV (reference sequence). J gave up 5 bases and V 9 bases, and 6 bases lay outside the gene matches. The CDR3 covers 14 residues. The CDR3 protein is CASRQGAGTGELFF. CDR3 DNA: TGTGCCAGTAGACAGGGGGCAGGTACCGGGGAGCTGTTTTTT.

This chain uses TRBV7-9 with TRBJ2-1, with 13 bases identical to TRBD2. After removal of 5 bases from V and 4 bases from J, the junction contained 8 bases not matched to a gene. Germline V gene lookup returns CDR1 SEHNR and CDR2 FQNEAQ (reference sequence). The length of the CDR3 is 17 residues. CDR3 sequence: CASSPKRLAGGYNEQFF. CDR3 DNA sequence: TGTGCCAGCAGCCCTAAAAGACTAGCGGGAGGATACAATGAGCAGTTCTTC.

The CDR3 nucleotides are TGTGCCAGCAGCCAAGATGCGGGAGGGCCCAATGAGCAGTTCTTC. Protein product: CASSQDAGGPNEQFF. The J gene is TRBJ2-1, the V gene TRBV4-2; 9 nucleotides line up with TRBD2. This CDR3 spans 15 amino acids. Unmatched junction bases numbered 3, after V lost 0 bases and J lost 6 bases. The germline CDR1 and CDR2 sequences are LGHNA and YNFKEQ.

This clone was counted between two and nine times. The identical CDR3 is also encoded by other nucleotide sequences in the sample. The CDR3 loop is CASSLGSGSRETQYF. CDR3 coding DNA: TGCGCCAGCAGCTTGGGTAGCGGGAGTCGAGAGACCCAGTACTTC. V usage is TRBV5-1 and J usage is TRBJ2-5; 9 positions match TRBD2. With V trimmed by 0 bases and J by 4 bases, 4 bases remained unmatched. The CDR3 runs to 15 residues. The germline V gene has CDR1 SGHRS and CDR2 YFSETQ.